The 17 T cell receptor beta chains below come from one sample, sequenced in a study of identical twins. A single record per CDR3 protein comes from TCRdb applying MiXCR to the 5' RACE reads. In the table there are 450,000 to 600,000 distinct CDR3 sequences, approximately 20% of which are singletons. Separately, the same data were catalogued under a study of yellow fever vaccine responses in identical twins.

The sequencing input was CD4+ T cells sorted from blood. Every receptor here comes from a woman between 18 and 30 years old in good health.

The CDR3 sequence is CASSPKMISERIYTEAFF. The CDR3 nucleotides read TGCGCCAGCAGCCCGAAGATGATCTCGGAGAGAATATACACTGAAGCTTTCTTT. V is TRBV5-1 and J is TRBJ1-1; no clear D. This CDR3 region has 18 residues. Trimming took off 4 bases at V and 3 bases at J, with 25 bases between the two ends. Germline V lookup: CDR1 SGHRS, CDR2 YFSETQ.

This clonotype was seen only a few times. V gene TRBV6-1 combines with J gene TRBJ2-3; 10 nucleotides align to TRBD1. Losses at the gene ends were 7 bases for V and 5 bases for J; bases not matched to a gene: 6. The germline V gene encodes CDR1 MNHNS and CDR2 SASEGT. This CDR3 spans 14 amino acids. The CDR3 nucleotides are TGTGCCAGCACCGGGACAGGGGTTGGAGATACGCAGTATTTT. This encodes CASTGTGVGDTQYF.

This chain joins TRBV10-3 and TRBJ1-1; no clear D gene. Germline V gene sequence: CDR1 ENHRY, CDR2 SYGVKD. Trimming pared 10 bases from V and 2 bases from J, leaving 8 bases between. The CDR3 consists of 11 residues. Here the CDR3 reads CATRINTEAFF. CDR3 coding DNA: TGTGCCACCCGCATTAACACTGAAGCTTTCTTT.

The table lists this clonotype with a few counts. The chain has TRBV12-3 or TRBV12-4 and TRBJ1-4, with TRBD1 matching over 7 bases. The CDR3 is made up of 14 amino acids. V gave up 5 bases and J gave up 7 bases; unmatched junction bases: 7. The CDR3 region has the DNA TGTGCCAGCAGTCCCCGACAGGGTAGTGAAAAACTGTTTTTT. Translating gives CASSPRQGSEKLFF.

This clonotype was seen only a few times. V is TRBV12-3 or TRBV12-4 and J is TRBJ1-1, with 7 bases that match TRBD1. J was trimmed by 1 base and V by 4 bases; bases with no gene match: 9. The CDR3 covers 16 residues. DNA of the CDR3: TGTGCCAGCAGTTGGGAGGGAGGGGGCGCGAACACTGAAGCTTTCTTT. Its protein is CASSWEGGGANTEAFF.

V gene TRBV7-8 combines with J gene TRBJ2-7; maybe TRBD2 (6 bases). V lost 1 base, J lost 3 bases, and 13 bases lay in between. Germline V gene data show CDR1 as SGHVS and CDR2 as FQNEAQ. The CDR3 runs to 15 residues. CDR3 protein: CASSLGTTNLYEQYF. In nucleotides, the CDR3 is TGTGCCAGCAGCTTAGGGACTACGAATCTCTACGAGCAGTACTTC.

V gene TRBV27 combines with J gene TRBJ2-3; D might be TRBD2 (6 bases). The V gene's germline CDR1 is MNHEY and CDR2 SMNVEV (reference sequence). The CDR3 spans 17 residues. Trimming pared 6 bases from V and 3 bases from J, leaving 22 bases between. Here the CDR3 reads CASSNGGAMIGTDTQYF. In nucleotides, the CDR3 is TGTGCCAGCAGCAATGGCGGGGCCATGATCGGGACAGATACGCAGTATTTT.

The rearrangement joins TRBV6-1 to TRBJ2-3; 11 bases fit TRBD1. CDR3 length: 17 residues. Germline CDR1 MNHNS, CDR2 SASEGT. V shed 3 bases, J shed 6 bases, and the junction held 11 bases outside the gene matches. CDR3: CASSDFGQGASGDTQYF. The CDR3 nucleotides read TGTGCCAGCAGTGATTTTGGACAGGGGGCTAGTGGGGATACGCAGTATTTT.

This chain links TRBV28 with TRBJ2-1; D gene uncertain. Trimming took 3 bases from V and 9 from J, leaving 9 bases between them. This CDR3 contains 12 residues. CDR1 is MDHEN and CDR2 is SYDVKM in the germline V gene. CDR3 region: CASSLRLGEQFF. The CDR3, as DNA: TGTGCCAGCAGTTTGCGTCTGGGTGAGCAGTTCTTC.

A few counts support this clonotype. The chain has TRBV5-1 and TRBJ2-1; D gene unclear. This CDR3 comprises 15 residues. V lost 7 bases and J lost 4, with 18 bases in between. Looked up from germline, CDR1 is SGHRS and CDR2 is YFSETQ. DNA for the CDR3: TGCGCCAGCTCTAACGGAGCGCCAACTTACAATGAGCAGTTCTTC. This gives the protein CASSNGAPTYNEQFF.

This sequence joins TRBV28 and TRBJ2-7; TRBD2 matches at 10 bases. The CDR3 is 12 amino acids. J gave up 11 bases and V 5 bases, and 6 bases lay outside the gene matches. The germline V gene has CDR1 MDHEN and CDR2 SYDVKM. CDR3 amino acids: CASSAHTSGEYF. The CDR3 nucleotides read TGTGCCAGCAGTGCCCATACTAGCGGGGAGTACTTC.

In its sample, this clonotype was seen a few times. The V gene is TRBV7-8, the J gene TRBJ2-7; 14 nucleotides match TRBD2. Germline trimming cut 1 base from V and 10 bases from J; bases unmatched to any gene: 12. Germline loops: CDR1 SGHVS, CDR2 FQNEAQ. The CDR3 has 17 residues. As DNA, the CDR3 is TGTGCCAGCAGCTTAGGCGACCCGGGACTAGCGGGAGTCTATCAGTACTTC. Translating gives CASSLGDPGLAGVYQYF.

The V call is TRBV6-5, the J call TRBJ2-7; TRBD2 aligns across 10 bases. With 0 bases clipped from V and 4 bases from J, the junction kept 0 bases outside the gene matches. In germline, CDR1 is MNHEY, CDR2 SVGAGI. This CDR3 region has 14 residues. The CDR3 reads CASSYSTSGYEQYV. The CDR3 nucleotides read TGTGCCAGCAGTTACTCGACTAGCGGGTACGAGCAGTACGTC.

V gene TRBV7-9 combines with J gene TRBJ2-1; D gene unclear. Trimming removed 0 bases at V and 6 bases at J, with 6 bases between. CDR3 length: 13 amino acids. The germline CDR1 and CDR2 sequences are SEHNR and FQNEAQ (reference sequence). The CDR3 DNA is TGTGCCAGCAGCTTAGCTGTAGGCAATGAGCAGTTCTTC. Residues: CASSLAVGNEQFF.

This clonotype was seen a handful of times. The chain couples TRBV7-6 to TRBJ2-3, with D possibly being TRBD2 (6 bases). The V end lost 1 base, the J end lost 4 bases, and 12 bases lay between the germline ends. The CDR3 spans 15 residues. Germline V CDR1 and CDR2: SGHVS, FNYEAQ. CDR3 nucleotide sequence: TGTGCCAGCAGCTTAGGGCGGGATTGGGCAGATACGCAGTATTTT. Translation gives CASSLGRDWADTQYF.

This clonotype was observed a handful of times. The chain is built from TRBV5-1 and TRBJ1-6, with D hard to call. The CDR3 is 14 residues long. V lost 1 base to trimming and J lost 7 bases, with 9 bases between them. Germline loops: CDR1 SGHRS, CDR2 YFSETQ. The CDR3 loop is CASSLSEGNSPLHF. CDR3 DNA sequence: TGCGCCAGCAGCTTGTCAGAGGGAAATTCACCCCTCCACTTT.

This clonotype was seen just once. The chain uses TRBV19 and TRBJ2-3; TRBD1 aligns across 7 bases. Germline V gene sequence: CDR1 LNHDA, CDR2 SQIVND (reference sequence). CDR3 length: 14 residues. Germline trimming cut 9 bases from V and 4 bases from J; bases unmatched to any gene: 10. The chain's CDR3 is CASRQGRGADTQYF. The DNA for the CDR3 is TGTGCCAGCCGACAGGGTAGAGGCGCAGATACGCAGTATTTT.